A selection of T cell receptor beta chains follows, all from one sample in a study of T-cell memory formation after mild COVID-19. TCRdb independently ran MiXCR on the 5' RACE reads; one entry per CDR3 protein. The sample records fewer than 400,000 distinct CDR3 sequences, under 15% being singletons. Material: PBMCs or a T cell subset sorted from them (not recorded which). These receptors originate from a man aged 18 to 29 who had mild COVID-19 (a few samples of this study predate the infection). Cell type and time point are not known. Both conserved end residues are part of each CDR3. A D gene is named only where the DNA matches it firmly. Where a row states a size, it is once, few, many or the class of an expanded clone; other rows omit it.

V	D	size	J	CDR3	DNA
TRBV5-6	TRBD1	few	TRBJ2-3	CASSLRSGQSTDTQYF	TGTGCCAGCAGCTTGAGGTCGGGACAGAGCACAGATACGCAGTATTTT
TRBV29-1	TRBD1	-	TRBJ2-1	CSVLGHRGDYNEQFF	TGCAGCGTGCTGGGTCACAGGGGGGACTACAATGAGCAGTTCTTC
TRBV5-1	TRBD1	few	TRBJ1-2	CASSFGTGSPYTF	TGCGCCAGCAGCTTCGGGACAGGGAGTCCCTACACCTTC
TRBV5-6	TRBD1	few	TRBJ1-2	CASSSRNGQGRPYGYTF	TGTGCCAGCAGCTCGCGCAACGGACAGGGGCGACCATATGGCTACACCTTC
TRBV25-1	-	-	TRBJ2-3	CASSREGRSDTQYF	TGTGCCAGCTCCCGCGAGGGCAGATCAGATACGCAGTATTTT
TRBV5-5	-	few	TRBJ2-2	CASSLAARSGELFF	TGTGCCAGCAGCTTGGCTGCCCGGTCCGGGGAGCTGTTTTTT
TRBV3-1	-	few	TRBJ1-6	CASSPFRAQNYSPLHF	TGTGCCAGCAGCCCCTTCAGAGCTCAGAACTATTCACCCCTCCACTTT
TRBV2	TRBD1	-	TRBJ2-1	CASKGTGNNEQFF	TGTGCCAGCAAGGGGACAGGAAACAATGAGCAGTTCTTC
TRBV29-1	-	-	TRBJ1-1	CSVEPALNTEAFF	TGCAGCGTTGAACCAGCCCTGAACACTGAAGCTTTCTTT
TRBV27	-	few	TRBJ2-7	CASTPTGTSSYEQYF	TGTGCCAGCACTCCCACCGGGACGAGCTCCTACGAGCAGTACTTC
TRBV7-2	-	many	TRBJ2-3	CASTTNNPSTDTQYF	TGTGCCAGCACCACGAATAACCCTAGCACAGATACGCAGTATTTT
TRBV5-1	TRBD2	-	TRBJ2-7	CASSSDPSGGTSYEQYF	TGCGCCAGCAGCTCGGATCCTAGCGGGGGGACCTCCTACGAGCAGTACTTC
TRBV5-5	TRBD1	few	TRBJ1-5	CASSRDSDRGTQHF	TGTGCCAGCAGTCGGGACAGCGACCGGGGGACCCAGCATTTT
TRBV12-5	TRBD1	few	TRBJ1-1	CASGPGRGTAFEAFF	TGTGCTAGTGGTCCCGGTCGCGGGACAGCCTTTGAAGCTTTCTTT
TRBV2	-	-	TRBJ1-5	CASSDMRNQPQHF	TGTGCCAGCAGTGATATGAGAAATCAGCCCCAGCATTTT
TRBV7-3	TRBD2	-	TRBJ2-7	CASSSSAGVGEQYF	TGTGCCAGCAGCTCGAGTGCGGGGGTTGGGGAGCAGTACTTC
TRBV9	-	-	TRBJ1-4	CASSVALDPTTTNEKLFF	TGTGCCAGCAGCGTAGCTCTAGACCCTACCACAACTAATGAAAAACTGTTTTTT
TRBV3-1	-	-	TRBJ1-1	CASSLQIAEEAFF	TGTGCCAGCAGCCTTCAAATTGCGGAGGAAGCTTTCTTT
TRBV18	-	many	TRBJ2-5	CASSFPVGASGATQYF	TGTGCCAGCTCATTTCCCGTTGGAGCGAGTGGGGCGACCCAGTACTTC
TRBV4-1	-	-	TRBJ1-4	CASSQEVTGNEKLFF	TGCGCCAGCAGCCAAGAGGTCACAGGGAATGAAAAACTGTTTTTT
TRBV7-3	-	few	TRBJ1-1	CASSLSPTVNTEAFF	TGTGCCAGCAGCCTTAGCCCGACGGTGAACACTGAAGCTTTCTTT
TRBV7-9	-	-	TRBJ2-5	CASSLGWTAQETQYF	TGTGCCAGCAGCTTAGGTTGGACAGCTCAAGAGACCCAGTACTTC
TRBV7-2	TRBD2	few	TRBJ2-7	CASSLGRLASEQYF	TGTGCCAGCAGCTTAGGGAGACTAGCTTCCGAGCAGTACTTC
TRBV20-1	-	-	TRBJ1-5	CSARQYLNQPQHF	TGCAGTGCTAGACAGTACCTGAATCAGCCCCAGCATTTT
TRBV3-1	-	-	TRBJ1-5	CASSPRGGEPQHF	TGTGCCAGCAGCCCAAGAGGGGGGGAGCCCCAGCATTTT
TRBV9	TRBD2	few	TRBJ2-7	CASNHTRLAGLSYEQYF	TGTGCCAGCAACCACACTCGACTAGCGGGTTTATCCTACGAGCAGTACTTC
TRBV12-3/TRBV12-4	TRBD1	few	TRBJ1-2	CASSFQLGQGAGTF	TGTGCCAGCAGTTTTCAACTGGGACAGGGGGCCGGCACCTTC
TRBV6-5	TRBD1	few	TRBJ2-5	CASSYTVLQGVETQYF	TGTGCCAGCAGTTATACGGTTTTGCAGGGGGTAGAGACCCAGTACTTC
TRBV7-8	-	many	TRBJ2-5	CASSFGEQETQYF	TGTGCCAGCAGCTTCGGCGAACAAGAGACCCAGTACTTC
TRBV4-1	TRBD1	few	TRBJ2-2	CASSPLRGTGNGELFF	TGCGCCAGCAGCCCCCTAAGGGGGACAGGGAACGGGGAGCTGTTTTTT
TRBV29-1	-	-	TRBJ2-2	CSVFMVTGELFF	TGCAGCGTGTTCATGGTAACCGGGGAGCTGTTTTTT
TRBV7-2	-	few	TRBJ2-2	CASSPSWVTGELFF	TGTGCCAGCAGCCCCTCGTGGGTAACCGGGGAGCTGTTTTTT
TRBV7-2	TRBD2	-	TRBJ2-3	CASSSRAGGPSRGTQYF	TGTGCCAGCAGCTCCAGAGCGGGGGGGCCTAGTCGGGGTACGCAGTATTTT
TRBV6-2/TRBV6-3	-	-	TRBJ2-3	CASSYSILRSTQYF	TGTGCCAGCAGTTACTCTATCCTCCGGAGTACGCAGTATTTT
TRBV12-3/TRBV12-4	-	-	TRBJ2-5	CASRRTTERETQYF	TGTGCCAGCAGGCGGACCACAGAGCGAGAGACCCAGTACTTC
TRBV5-1	TRBD2	few	TRBJ2-3	CASSLGGLAETDTQYF	TGCGCCAGCAGCTTGGGGGGCCTAGCGGAAACAGATACGCAGTATTTT
TRBV7-6	-	-	TRBJ2-3	CASSLFDSTSTDTQYF	TGTGCCAGCAGCTTGTTTGACTCCACTAGCACAGATACGCAGTATTTT
TRBV2	TRBD1	few	TRBJ1-2	CASSGDRKYGYTF	TGTGCCAGCAGCGGGGACAGGAAGTATGGCTACACCTTC
TRBV15	-	-	TRBJ1-1	CATSRDLSTEAFF	TGTGCCACCAGCAGAGATCTGAGCACTGAAGCTTTCTTT
TRBV29-1	TRBD1	many	TRBJ2-7	CSVEGTGAYYEQYF	TGCAGCGTTGAAGGGACAGGGGCCTACTACGAGCAGTACTTC